The table lists the clone carrying this T cell receptor (beta chain) with many counts. This entry is derived from a study of Graves' ophthalmopathy and Graves' hyperthyroidism. Looked up from germline, CDR1 is MNHNS and CDR2 is SASEGT. The CDR3 runs to 13 residues. Trimming shortened V by 6 bases and J by 2 bases, and 10 bases separated the two germline ends. The study amplified TCR beta CDR3 regions using RNA transcripts. The library came from an HTBI-primed first-round RT-PCR and a second-round multiplex PCR. TCRdb passed the multiplex PCR reads through MiXCR, listing each CDR3 protein once. The sample consists of fewer than 650,000 distinct CDR3 sequences, around a fifth of them appearing once.

Sequenced input: peripheral blood. The V call is TRBV6-1, the J call TRBJ1-2, with D hard to call. The TCR comes from a woman aged 18-29 years with stable Graves' hyperthyroidism. Some clones in this sample may be carry-over from other donors' samples. The CDR3 spells CASSADGNYGYTF. DNA of the CDR3: TGTGCCAGCAGCGCTGACGGGAACTATGGCTACACCTTC.